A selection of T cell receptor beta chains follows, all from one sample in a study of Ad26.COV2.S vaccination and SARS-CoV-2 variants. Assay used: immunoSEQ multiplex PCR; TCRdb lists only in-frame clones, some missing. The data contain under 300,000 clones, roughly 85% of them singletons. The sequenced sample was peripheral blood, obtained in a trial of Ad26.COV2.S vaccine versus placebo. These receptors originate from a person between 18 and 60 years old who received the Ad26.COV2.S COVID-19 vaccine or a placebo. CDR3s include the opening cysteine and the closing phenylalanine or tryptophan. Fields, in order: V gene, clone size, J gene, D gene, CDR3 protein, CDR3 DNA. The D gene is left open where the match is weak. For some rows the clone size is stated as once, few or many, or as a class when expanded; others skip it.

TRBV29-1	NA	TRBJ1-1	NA	CSVDGGYTEAFF	TGCAGCGTTGATGGGGGCTACACTGAAGCTTTCTTT
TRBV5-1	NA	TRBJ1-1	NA	CASTPAERVDTEAFF	TGCGCCAGCACCCCAGCCGAAAGGGTGGACACTGAAGCTTTCTTT
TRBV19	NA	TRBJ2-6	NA	CASTRLGGVGANVLTF	TGTGCCAGTACGCGTTTAGGGGGGGTCGGGGCCAACGTCCTGACTTTC
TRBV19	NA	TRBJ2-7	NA	CASSIQGHGYEQYF	TGTGCCAGTAGTATACAGGGACACGGCTACGAGCAGTACTTC
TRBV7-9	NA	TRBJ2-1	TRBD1	CASSFQGAPYNEQFF	TGTGCCAGCAGCTTCCAGGGGGCTCCCTACAATGAGCAGTTCTTC
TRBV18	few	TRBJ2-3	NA	CASSPPGGGAPQGQYF	TGTGCCAGCTCACCACCTGGAGGGGGCGCGCCTCAAGGGCAGTATTTT
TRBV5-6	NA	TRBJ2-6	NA	CASSSHNANVLTF	TGTGCCAGCAGCTCCCATAACGCCAACGTCCTGACTTTC
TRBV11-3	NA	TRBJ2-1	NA	CASSYLDGNEQFF	TGTGCCAGCAGCTACCTAGACGGCAATGAGCAGTTCTTC
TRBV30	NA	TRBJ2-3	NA	CAWTTQGGRADTQYF	TGTGCCTGGACCACCCAGGGGGGAAGGGCAGATACGCAGTATTTT
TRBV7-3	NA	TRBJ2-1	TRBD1	CASSLGQGHNEQFF	TGTGCCAGCAGCTTAGGACAGGGCCACAATGAGCAGTTCTTC
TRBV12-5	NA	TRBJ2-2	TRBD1	CASGLVIGQGRNTGELFF	TGTGCTAGTGGTTTGGTAATTGGACAGGGGAGGAACACCGGGGAGCTGTTTTTT
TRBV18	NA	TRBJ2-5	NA	CASSRTGPQETQYF	TGTGCCAGCTCACGTACCGGGCCCCAAGAGACCCAGTACTTC
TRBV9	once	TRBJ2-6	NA	CASSPTGGANVLTF	TGTGCCAGCAGCCCGACGGGCGGGGCCAACGTCCTGACTTTC
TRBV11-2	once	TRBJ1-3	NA	CASSLDGVSGNTIYF	TGTGCCAGCAGCTTAGACGGGGTATCTGGAAACACCATATATTTT
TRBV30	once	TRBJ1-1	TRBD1	CAWTLNRGEAFF	TGTGCCTGGACCTTGAACAGGGGTGAAGCTTTCTTT
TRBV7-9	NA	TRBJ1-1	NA	CASSAAPGMNTEAFF	TGTGCCAGCAGCGCCGCCCCGGGCATGAACACTGAAGCTTTCTTT
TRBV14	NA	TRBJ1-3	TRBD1	CASSQNRGSGNTIYF	TGTGCCAGCAGCCAAAACAGGGGCTCTGGAAACACCATATATTTT
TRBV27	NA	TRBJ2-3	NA	CASSQQTDTQYF	TGTGCCAGCAGTCAGCAGACAGATACGCAGTATTTT
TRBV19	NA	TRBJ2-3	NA	CASSPGLGITDTQYF	TGTGCCAGTAGTCCGGGCCTTGGGATTACAGATACGCAGTATTTT
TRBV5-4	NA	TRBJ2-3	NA	CASSPGLEATDTQYF	TGTGCCAGCAGCCCTGGACTGGAAGCAACAGATACGCAGTATTTT
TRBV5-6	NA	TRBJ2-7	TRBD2	CASTKLGLADYEQYF	TGTGCCAGCACCAAATTGGGACTAGCGGACTACGAGCAGTACTTC
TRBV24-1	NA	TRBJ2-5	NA	CATSGGPQETQYF	TGTGCCACCAGTGGGGGGCCTCAAGAGACCCAGTACTTC
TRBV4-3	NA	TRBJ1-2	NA	CASSQGEGNYGYTF	TGCGCCAGCAGCCAAGGAGAGGGGAACTATGGCTACACCTTC
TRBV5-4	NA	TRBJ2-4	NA	CASSPTPFSENIQYF	TGTGCCAGCAGCCCGACCCCATTTTCGGAAAACATTCAGTACTTC
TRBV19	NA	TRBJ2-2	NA	CASSPRGYQLAGIPGELFF	TGTGCCAGTAGCCCCCGGGGGTATCAGCTGGCGGGCATCCCCGGGGAGCTGTTTTTT
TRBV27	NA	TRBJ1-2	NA	CASSIRDGRGYTF	TGTGCCAGCAGCATCAGGGACGGCCGGGGCTACACCTTC
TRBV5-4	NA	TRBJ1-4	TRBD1	CASSLATGTGNEKLFF	TGTGCCAGCAGCTTGGCGACAGGGACAGGGAACGAAAAACTGTTTTTT
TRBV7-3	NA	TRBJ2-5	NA	CASSGNREETQYF	TGTGCCAGCAGCGGAAACAGGGAAGAGACCCAGTACTTC
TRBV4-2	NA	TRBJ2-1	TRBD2	CASSQVGLAGGSEQFF	TGTGCCAGCAGCCAAGTAGGACTAGCGGGAGGGAGTGAGCAGTTCTTC
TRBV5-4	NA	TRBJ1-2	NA	CASSLEGLRGYTF	TGTGCCAGCAGCTTGGAGGGGCTGAGAGGCTACACCTTC
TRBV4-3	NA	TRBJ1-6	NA	CASSGVRNSPLHF	TGCGCCAGCAGCGGGGTTCGAAATTCACCCCTCCACTTT
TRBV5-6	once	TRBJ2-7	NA	CASSFDARSYEQYF	TGTGCCAGCAGCTTTGACGCGCGCTCCTACGAGCAGTACTTC
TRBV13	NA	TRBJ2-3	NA	CASSLRQGGHTQYF	TGTGCCAGCAGCTTAAGACAGGGAGGGCATACGCAGTATTTT
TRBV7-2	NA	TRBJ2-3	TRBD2	CASSEGGPDTQYF	TGTGCCAGCAGCGAGGGAGGGCCAGATACGCAGTATTTT
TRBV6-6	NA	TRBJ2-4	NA	CASTPDGKNIQYF	TGTGCCAGCACCCCAGACGGCAAAAACATTCAGTACTTC
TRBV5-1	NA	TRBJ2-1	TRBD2	CASSFSGGASYNEQFF	TGCGCCAGCAGCTTTAGCGGGGGGGCCTCGTACAATGAGCAGTTCTTC
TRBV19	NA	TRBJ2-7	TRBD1	CASSTGTGYEQYF	TGTGCCAGTAGTACCGGGACAGGGTACGAGCAGTACTTC
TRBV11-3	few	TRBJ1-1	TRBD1	CASSLRTGTEAFF	TGTGCCAGCAGCTTACGGACAGGCACTGAAGCTTTCTTT
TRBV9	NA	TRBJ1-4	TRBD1	CASSLSGTGGVKLFF	TGTGCCAGCAGCCTTTCCGGGACAGGGGGCGTAAAACTGTTTTTT
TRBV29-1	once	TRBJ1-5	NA	CSVAGDNQPQHF	TGCAGCGTTGCAGGGGATAATCAGCCCCAGCATTTT
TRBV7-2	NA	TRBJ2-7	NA	CASSLAQWGSYEQYF	TGTGCCAGCAGCTTAGCGCAATGGGGTAGCTACGAGCAGTACTTC
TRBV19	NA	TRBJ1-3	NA	CASSGAEWRTRVGGSGNTIYF	TGTGCCAGTAGTGGGGCGGAATGGAGGACGCGGGTAGGAGGATCCGGAAACACCATATATTTT
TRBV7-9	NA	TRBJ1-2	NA	CASSLEGEIDGYTF	TGTGCCAGCAGCCTTGAAGGGGAGATCGATGGCTACACCTTC
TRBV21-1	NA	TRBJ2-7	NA	CASTSTGGQVEQYF	TGTGCTAGCACCTCCACGGGGGGGCAGGTCGAGCAGTACTTC
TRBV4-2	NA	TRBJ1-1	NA	CASSQVRTAGLGEAFF	TGTGCCAGCAGCCAAGTTAGGACGGCCGGGTTGGGTGAAGCTTTCTTT
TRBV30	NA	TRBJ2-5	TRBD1	CAWKGGGETQYF	TGTGCCTGGAAAGGGGGCGGGGAGACCCAGTACTTC
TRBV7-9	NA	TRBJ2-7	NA	CASSPTGEQYF	TGTGCCAGCAGCCCAACGGGGGAGCAGTACTTC
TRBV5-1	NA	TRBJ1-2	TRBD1	CASSLGRTGFWDYGYTF	TGCGCCAGCAGCTTGGGTCGGACAGGATTCTGGGACTATGGCTACACCTTC
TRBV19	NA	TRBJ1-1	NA	CASRDRANTEAFF	TGTGCCAGTAGGGACAGAGCGAACACTGAAGCTTTCTTT
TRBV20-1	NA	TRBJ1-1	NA	CSAQGTTEAFF	TGCAGTGCGCAGGGAACCACTGAAGCTTTCTTT
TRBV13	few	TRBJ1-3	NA	CASSLAGQNSGNTIYF	TGTGCCAGCAGCTTAGCCGGGCAGAACTCTGGAAACACCATATATTTT
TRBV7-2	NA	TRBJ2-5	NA	CASSDSGARETQYF	TGTGCCAGCAGCGATTCAGGGGCTCGGGAGACCCAGTACTTC
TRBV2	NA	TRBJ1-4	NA	CASSEASRGQGEKLFF	TGTGCCAGCAGTGAAGCGTCAAGGGGACAAGGAGAAAAACTGTTTTTT
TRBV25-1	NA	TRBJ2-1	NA	CASSEIFGEQFF	TGTGCCAGCAGTGAAATTTTTGGTGAGCAGTTCTTC
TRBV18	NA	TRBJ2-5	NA	CASSPGIGRTLQETQYF	TGTGCCAGCTCACCAGGGATCGGGCGGACGCTCCAAGAGACCCAGTACTTC
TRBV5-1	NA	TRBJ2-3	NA	CASSLEQGRTGTQYF	TGCGCCAGCAGCTTGGAGCAAGGTAGAACGGGTACGCAGTATTTT
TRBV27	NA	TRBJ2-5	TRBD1	CASSSPGQGRAGTQYF	TGTGCCAGCAGTTCGCCCGGACAGGGGAGGGCAGGGACCCAGTACTTC
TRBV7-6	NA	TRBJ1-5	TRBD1	CASSPHPERQGRGNQPQHF	TGTGCCAGCAGCCCCCACCCCGAAAGACAGGGTCGAGGCAATCAGCCCCAGCATTTT
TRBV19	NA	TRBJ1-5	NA	CASSIGGTVGNQPQHF	TGTGCCAGTAGTATAGGGGGGACGGTGGGCAATCAGCCCCAGCATTTT
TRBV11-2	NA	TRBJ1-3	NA	CASRRIRGSLENTIYF	TGTGCCAGCAGACGTATTAGGGGCAGCCTGGAAAACACCATATATTTT